The 20 T cell receptor beta chains below come from one sample, sequenced in a study of OX40 agonist ivuxolimab in advanced cancers. The table came from immunoSEQ multiplex PCR; TCRdb's copy has only in-frame clones and leaves some out. This table holds 60,000 to 65,000 clones, about 91% found once. The specimen was CD4+ or CD8+ T cells sorted from blood, collected in a trial of the OX40 agonist ivuxolimab. These TCRs come from an adult with an advanced solid tumor such as melanoma, head and neck, liver or kidney cancer.

V usage is TRBV7-9 and J usage is TRBJ2-7; TRBD1 might be the D (5 bases). This CDR3 has 16 residues. Looked up from germline, CDR1 is SEHNR and CDR2 is FQNEAQ (reference sequence). Trimming removed 4 bases at V and 2 bases at J, with 18 bases between. This CDR3 reads CASSYDGGADTYEQYF. As DNA, the CDR3 is TGTGCCAGCAGCTACGACGGTGGGGCAGATACCTACGAGCAGTACTTC.

CDR3 sequence (DNA): TGTGCCAGTAGTATCGGGGCCGGCACCGGGGAGCTGTTTTTT. Translated, it gives CASSIGAGTGELFF. The chain combines TRBV19 with TRBJ2-2, with D perhaps TRBD1 or TRBD2 (5 bases each). The V end lost 3 bases, the J end lost 4 bases, and 9 bases lay between the germline ends. The CDR3 has 14 amino acids. Looked up from germline, CDR1 is LNHDA and CDR2 is SQIVND (reference sequence).

The chain joins TRBV29-1 to TRBJ2-5; 8 nucleotides align to TRBD2. J gave up 5 bases and V 4 bases, and 9 bases lay outside the gene matches. Germline lookup yields CDR1 SQVTM and CDR2 ANQGSEA. CDR3 size: 14 residues. The CDR3 nucleotides read TGCAGCGTTGTAGGCGGGGGGTTTGGGGAGACCCAGTACTTC. Translation gives CSVVGGGFGETQYF.

The V gene is TRBV6-1, the J gene TRBJ2-2; no clear D. The CDR3 is 13 residues long. The germline gives CDR1 MNHNS, CDR2 SASEGT. V was shortened by 8 bases and J by 2 bases, with 9 bases between the two germline ends. The CDR3 protein is CASAHLNTGELFF. CDR3 bases: TGTGCCAGCGCCCACCTAAACACCGGGGAGCTGTTTTTT.

The chain has TRBV6-5 and TRBJ2-2; perhaps TRBD1 as D (6 bases). CDR3 length: 15 residues. Germline V gene data show CDR1 as MNHEY and CDR2 as SVGAGI. V was trimmed by 2 bases and J by 4 bases, leaving 11 bases between them. DNA of the CDR3: TGTGCCAGCAGTTACGACACAGGGCCCACCGGGGAGCTGTTTTTT. This gives the protein CASSYDTGPTGELFF.

This rearrangement joins TRBV5-1 to TRBJ1-3; D ambiguous. The germline V gene has CDR1 SGHRS and CDR2 YFSETQ. The CDR3 is 15 residues long. V lost 0 bases and J lost 0, with 7 bases in between. The CDR3 is CASSLGRLSGNTIYF. The CDR3 coding sequence is TGCGCCAGCAGCTTGGGGCGGCTCTCTGGAAACACCATATATTTT. The entire variable domain, with the rest obtained from reference TRBV5-1 and TRBJ1-3, is as follows: KAGVTQTPRYLIKTRGQQVTLSCSPISGHRSVSWYQQTPGQGLQFLFEYFSETQRNKGNFPGRFSGRQFSNSRSEMNVSTLELGDSALYLCASSLGRLSGNTIYFGEGSWLTVV.

The chain employs TRBV4-1 and TRBJ2-1, with D perhaps TRBD1 (5 bases). CDR1 and CDR2 from the germline V gene are MGHRA and YSYEKL. The V end lost 0 bases, the J end lost 8 bases, and 14 bases lay between the germline ends. The CDR3 has 15 residues. CDR3 protein: CASSQDLTTVHEQFF. In DNA form, the CDR3 reads TGCGCCAGCAGCCAAGATCTTACGACAGTACATGAGCAGTTCTTC.

This chain links TRBV6-1 with TRBJ1-1; 11 bases line up with TRBD1. Per germline, CDR1 MNHNS and CDR2 SASEGT. The J segment lost 11 bases and the V segment lost 4 bases, leaving 12 bases of the junction unmatched. This CDR3 has 15 residues. CDR3 residues: CASSALGTGGLWAFF. DNA for the CDR3: TGTGCCAGCAGTGCGCTCGGGACAGGGGGATTATGGGCTTTCTTT.

The rearrangement links TRBV9 to TRBJ2-5; 8 bases fit TRBD1. V shed 6 bases, J shed 1 base, and the junction held 5 bases outside the gene matches. This CDR3 is built from 14 residues. The germline V gene has CDR1 SGDLS and CDR2 YYNGEE. CDR3 region: CASNLGQAQETQYF. The CDR3 nucleotides read TGTGCCAGCAATCTGGGACAGGCCCAAGAGACCCAGTACTTC.

This clone was observed a handful of times. This rearrangement joins TRBV6-1 to TRBJ1-2; D is uncertain. The CDR3 has 12 amino acids. The V gene lost 6 bases and the J gene lost 2 bases, with 7 bases spanning the gap. Per the germline V gene, CDR1 is MNHNS and CDR2 is SASEGT. Here the CDR3 reads CASRRANYGYTF. The CDR3 DNA reads TGTGCCAGCAGAAGGGCGAACTATGGCTACACCTTC.

The chain is built from TRBV2 and TRBJ2-7; no reliable D call. This CDR3 has 16 residues. Trimming left V 0 bases short and J 0 bases short, with 12 bases between. Per the germline V gene, CDR1 is SNHLY and CDR2 is FYNNEI. The chain's CDR3 is CASSEAQGGSSYEQYF. In DNA, the CDR3 is TGTGCCAGCAGTGAAGCGCAAGGCGGCAGCTCCTACGAGCAGTACTTC.

The chain links TRBV7-2 to TRBJ2-1, with D possibly being TRBD2 (6 bases). Trimming removed 1 base at V and 4 bases at J, with 11 bases between. The CDR3 has 15 amino acids. The V gene's germline CDR1 is SGHTA and CDR2 FQGNSA. The CDR3 spells CASSLDSGSYNEQFF. Here the CDR3 DNA reads TGTGCCAGCAGCTTAGATAGCGGCTCTTACAATGAGCAGTTCTTC.

The chain is built from TRBV29-1 and TRBJ2-1; D is uncertain. The CDR3 has 12 amino acids. V lost 7 bases to trimming and J lost 6 bases, with 13 bases between them. Germline V gene sequence: CDR1 SQVTM, CDR2 ANQGSEA. The CDR3 spells CSAGLLGNEQFF. The CDR3 DNA reads TGCAGCGCTGGGCTTTTGGGCAATGAGCAGTTCTTC.

This rearrangement joins TRBV5-1 to TRBJ2-1, with D possibly TRBD1 on 6 matching bases. The V and J ends lost 2 bases and 4 bases respectively, with 13 bases between them. The CDR3 totals 15 residues. Looked up from germline, CDR1 is SGHRS and CDR2 is YFSETQ. CDR3 bases: TGCGCCAGCAGCTTTGCAGGGGCCCCGTACAATGAGCAGTTCTTC. Protein: CASSFAGAPYNEQFF.

In its sample, this clone was seen a few times. The DNA of the CDR3 is TGTGCCAGCAGCGCTTTTGGAGGGCTCGCGGGGGATACGCAGTATTTT. Amino acid sequence: CASSAFGGLAGDTQYF. The chain carries TRBV9 and TRBJ2-3; a weak D match, TRBD2 (6 bases). The CDR3 totals 16 residues. Germline lookup yields CDR1 SGDLS and CDR2 YYNGEE. V lost 3 bases and J lost 6, with 20 bases in between.

This clone turned up a few times. The V and J genes are TRBV19 and TRBJ2-7; 12 positions match TRBD2. The length of the CDR3 is 15 residues. J lost 4 bases, V lost 5 bases, and 6 bases had no gene match. The germline V gene has CDR1 LNHDA and CDR2 SQIVND (reference sequence). The chain's CDR3 is CASSVGLAGTYEQYF. CDR3 DNA sequence: TGTGCCAGTAGTGTCGGACTAGCGGGGACATACGAGCAGTACTTC.

The gene calls are TRBV27 and TRBJ2-7, with 7 bases identical to TRBD1. V shed 5 bases and J 4 bases; nucleotides not matched to a gene: 8. CDR1 MNHEY and CDR2 SMNVEV come from the germline V gene (reference sequence). CDR3 length: 14 amino acids. CDR3 DNA: TGTGCCAGCAGTCAAGACAGGGATGGGTACGAGCAGTACTTC. As protein: CASSQDRDGYEQYF.

The chain is built from TRBV18 and TRBJ2-5, with TRBD1 matching over 9 bases. Germline assignment: CDR1 KGHSH and CDR2 LQKENI. With V trimmed by 8 bases and J by 3 bases, 4 bases remained unmatched. The CDR3 spans 13 residues. CDR3 residues: CASARDREETQYF. As DNA, the CDR3 is TGTGCCAGCGCAAGGGACAGGGAAGAGACCCAGTACTTC. Complete variable domain (other parts from reference TRBV18 and TRBJ2-5): NAGVMQNPRHLVRRRGQEARLRCSPMKGHSHVYWYRQLPEEGLKFMVYLQKENIIDESGMPKERFSAEFPKEGPSILRIQQVVRGDSAAYFCASARDREETQYFGPGTRLLVL.

This rearrangement joins TRBV9 to TRBJ1-1, with 7 bases lining up with TRBD1. Germline V CDR1 and CDR2: SGDLS, YYNGEE. The CDR3 consists of 14 residues. J was trimmed by 6 bases and V by 2 bases; bases with no gene match: 7. The CDR3 DNA is TGTGCCAGCAGCGTCATATCGGGGACAGCTGAAGCTTTCTTT. This gives the protein CASSVISGTAEAFF.

The chain uses TRBV15 and TRBJ1-5; no firm D call. This CDR3 comprises 14 residues. Between the trimmed V and J ends, which lost 1 base and 1 base, there was a span of 5 bases. Germline values: CDR1 LNHNV, CDR2 YYDKDF (reference sequence). The CDR3 here is CATSRGQSNQPQHF. In DNA form, the CDR3 reads TGTGCCACCAGCAGAGGACAAAGCAATCAGCCCCAGCATTTT. Drawing the rest from reference TRBV15 and TRBJ1-5, the complete variable domain is DAMVIQNPRYQVTQFGKPVTLSCSQTLNHNVMYWYQQKSSQAPKLLFHYYDKDFNNEADTPDNFQSRRPNTSFCFLDIRSPGLGDTAMYLCATSRGQSNQPQHFGDGTRLSIL.